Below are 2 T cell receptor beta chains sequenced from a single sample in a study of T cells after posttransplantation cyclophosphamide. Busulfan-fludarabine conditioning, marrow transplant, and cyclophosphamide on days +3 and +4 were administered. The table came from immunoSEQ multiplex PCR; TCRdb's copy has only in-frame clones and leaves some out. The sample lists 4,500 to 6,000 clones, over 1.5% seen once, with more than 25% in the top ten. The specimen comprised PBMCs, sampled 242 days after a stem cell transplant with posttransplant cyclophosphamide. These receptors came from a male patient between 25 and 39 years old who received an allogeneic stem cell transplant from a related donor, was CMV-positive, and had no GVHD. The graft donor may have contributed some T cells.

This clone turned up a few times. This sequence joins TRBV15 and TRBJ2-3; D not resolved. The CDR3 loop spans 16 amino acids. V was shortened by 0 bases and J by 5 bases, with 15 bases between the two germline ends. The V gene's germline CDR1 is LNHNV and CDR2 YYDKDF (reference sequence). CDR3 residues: CATSRDLRRLIDTQYF. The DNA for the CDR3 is TGTGCCACCAGCAGAGATCTTCGGCGGCTCATAGATACGCAGTATTTT.

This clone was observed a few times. CDR3 DNA: TGCGCCAGCCGCGACAGGGCGTCGGAGACCCAGTACTTC. It codes for CASRDRASETQYF. J is TRBJ2-5 and V is TRBV5-1; 7 nucleotides align to TRBD1. V trimming: 7 bases; J trimming: 5 bases; junction bases outside the gene matches: 8. The CDR3 spans 13 residues. Germline V gene lookup returns CDR1 SGHRS and CDR2 YFSETQ.